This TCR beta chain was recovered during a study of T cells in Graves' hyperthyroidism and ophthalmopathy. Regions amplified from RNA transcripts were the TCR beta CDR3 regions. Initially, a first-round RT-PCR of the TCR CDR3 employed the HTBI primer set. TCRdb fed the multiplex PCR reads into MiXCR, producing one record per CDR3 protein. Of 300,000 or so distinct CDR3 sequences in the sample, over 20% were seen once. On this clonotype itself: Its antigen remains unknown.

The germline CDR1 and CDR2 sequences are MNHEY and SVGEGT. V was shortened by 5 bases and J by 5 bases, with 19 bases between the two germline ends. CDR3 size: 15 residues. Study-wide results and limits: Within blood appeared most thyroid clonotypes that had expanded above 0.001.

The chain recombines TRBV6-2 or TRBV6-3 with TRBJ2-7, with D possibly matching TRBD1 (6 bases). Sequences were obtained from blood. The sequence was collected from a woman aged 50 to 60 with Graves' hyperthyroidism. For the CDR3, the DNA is TGTGCCAGCAGTCCCCAAGGGGGAACAGTCAACGAGCAGTACTTC. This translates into CASSPQGGTVNEQYF.